The sequence of this TCR beta chain was determined in a study of cytomegalovirus exposure and HLA in healthy donors. Unmatched junction bases numbered 11, after V lost 5 bases and J lost 1 base. Germline CDR1 is SGHAT and CDR2 is FQNNGV. The CDR3 is 18 residues long. Use of 60 Vbeta and 13 Jbeta primers characterized the PCR. Assay: immunoSEQ multiplex PCR; the TCRdb copy retains only in-frame clones and omits some. The data contain roughly 120,000 clones, approximately 78% of them singletons. The chain uses TRBV11-2 and TRBJ2-6, with TRBD1 matching 7 bases. Source material: PBMCs. This clonotype was sampled from a young woman in good health and CMV-seronegative. The CDR3 protein is CASSTLHRGLSGANVLTF. The CDR3 DNA reads as TGTGCCAGCAGCACGCTACACAGGGGTCTATCTGGGGCCAACGTCCTGACTTTC.